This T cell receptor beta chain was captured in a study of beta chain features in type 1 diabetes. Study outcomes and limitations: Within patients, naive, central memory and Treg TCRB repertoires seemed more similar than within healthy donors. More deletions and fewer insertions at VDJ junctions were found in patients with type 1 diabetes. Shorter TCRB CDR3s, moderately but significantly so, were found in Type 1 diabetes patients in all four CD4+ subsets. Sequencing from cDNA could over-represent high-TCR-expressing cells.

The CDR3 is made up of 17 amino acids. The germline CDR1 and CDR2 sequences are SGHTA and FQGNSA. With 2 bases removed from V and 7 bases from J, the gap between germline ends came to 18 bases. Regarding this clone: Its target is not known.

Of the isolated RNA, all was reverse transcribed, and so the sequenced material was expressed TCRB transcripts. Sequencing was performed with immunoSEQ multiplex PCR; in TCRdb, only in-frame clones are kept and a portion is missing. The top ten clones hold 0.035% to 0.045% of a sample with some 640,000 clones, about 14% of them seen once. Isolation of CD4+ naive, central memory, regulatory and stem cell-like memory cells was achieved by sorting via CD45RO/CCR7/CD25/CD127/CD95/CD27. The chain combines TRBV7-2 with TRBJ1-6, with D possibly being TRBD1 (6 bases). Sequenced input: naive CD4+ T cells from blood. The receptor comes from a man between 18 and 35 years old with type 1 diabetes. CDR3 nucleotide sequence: TGTGCCAGCAGCTTACTGTGGCAGGGGAGTTCGAATTCACCCCTCCACTTT. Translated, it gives CASSLLWQGSSNSPLHF.